Listed here are 8 T cell receptor beta chains from one sample, sequenced in a study of human T cells and chemical hapten exposure. Time point here: healthy volunteer bleed at 2 weeks. Researchers extracted total RNA from unfractionated whole blood. One entry per CDR3 protein results from TCRdb running MiXCR on the RACE reads. The table has some 120,000 distinct CDR3 sequences, roughly 9% seen once; the top ten hold approximately 2%. What was sequenced was whole blood. These receptor sequences come from a male donor in good health. Some clones in this sample may be carry-over from other donors' samples.

This clonotype was seen a few times. This rearrangement joins TRBV4-1 to TRBJ1-1; 7 nucleotides match TRBD1. V lost 4 bases, J lost 1 base, and 6 bases stayed unmatched. The CDR3 spans 15 residues. Germline V lookup: CDR1 MGHRA, CDR2 YSYEKL. The CDR3 is CASSLPGQRNTEAFF. The DNA of the CDR3 is TGCGCCAGCAGCCTACCGGGACAGAGGAACACTGAAGCTTTCTTT.

V is TRBV6-5 and J is TRBJ2-7; the match to TRBD1 covers 7 bases. This CDR3 spans 15 amino acids. Germline CDR1 is MNHEY and CDR2 is SVGAGI. Trimming removed 2 bases from V and 0 bases from J; junction bases left unmatched: 4. The CDR3 DNA reads as TGTGCCAGCAGTTACCACAGGGGAAGCTCCTACGAGCAGTACTTC. Translating gives CASSYHRGSSYEQYF.

There are many counts of this clonotype. The chain combines TRBV29-1 with TRBJ2-4; possible D gene TRBD1, 6 bases. This CDR3 spans 14 amino acids. V lost 7 bases and J lost 1, with 14 bases in between. Germline V lookup: CDR1 SQVTM, CDR2 ANQGSEA. The CDR3: CSGTGMEAKNIQYF. In DNA, the CDR3 is TGCAGCGGAACAGGGATGGAGGCCAAAAACATTCAGTACTTC.

CDR3 nucleotides: TGCGCCAGCAGCCTTTCGGGGGTACGGGCAGATACGCAGTATTTT. It translates to CASSLSGVRADTQYF. The V call is TRBV5-1, the J call TRBJ2-3; weak D call: TRBD2 (6 bases). From germline, CDR1 is SGHRS and CDR2 YFSETQ. With 4 bases removed from V and 4 bases from J, the gap between germline ends came to 16 bases. CDR3 length equals 15 residues.

This clonotype has only a few counts. This chain links TRBV20-1 with TRBJ2-2, with 8 nucleotides matching TRBD1. Germline V gives CDR1 DFQATT, CDR2 SNEGSKA (reference sequence). The CDR3 spans 15 residues. V shed 2 bases, J shed 3 bases, and the junction held 5 bases outside the gene matches. CDR3 protein: CSARRTGIDTGELFF. Written as DNA, the CDR3 is TGCAGTGCTAGAAGGACAGGGATTGACACCGGGGAGCTGTTTTTT.

This clonotype was picked up many times. V is TRBV20-1 and J is TRBJ1-3; D is unresolved. The CDR3 loop spans 13 amino acids. Germline V lookup: CDR1 DFQATT, CDR2 SNEGSKA (reference sequence). With 3 bases removed from V and 6 bases from J, the gap between germline ends came to 12 bases. The CDR3 is CSARMRTENTIYF. In DNA, the CDR3 is TGCAGTGCTAGGATGAGAACTGAAAACACCATATATTTT.

The J gene is TRBJ2-7, the V gene TRBV25-1, with D hard to call. CDR3 size: 16 residues. Trimming removed 3 bases from V and 5 bases from J, with 20 bases in between. CDR1 is MGHDK and CDR2 is SYGVNS in the germline V gene. This chain's CDR3 is CASSDSPVIPLDEQYF. CDR3 sequence (DNA): TGTGCCAGCAGTGATTCTCCAGTGATCCCTTTGGACGAGCAGTACTTC.

Of note for this clonotype: One end of the junction does not line up with germline, which may come from a read error. This sequence joins TRBV6-5 and TRBJ2-3; TRBD1 is a possible D gene (7 bases). The CDR3 length is 15 residues. The V gene's germline CDR1 is MNHEY and CDR2 SVGAGI. In DNA form, the CDR3 reads TGTGCCAGCAGCCCAGGGGGGTCGAGCACAGATACGCGGTATTTT. Its translation is CASSPGGSSTDTRYF.